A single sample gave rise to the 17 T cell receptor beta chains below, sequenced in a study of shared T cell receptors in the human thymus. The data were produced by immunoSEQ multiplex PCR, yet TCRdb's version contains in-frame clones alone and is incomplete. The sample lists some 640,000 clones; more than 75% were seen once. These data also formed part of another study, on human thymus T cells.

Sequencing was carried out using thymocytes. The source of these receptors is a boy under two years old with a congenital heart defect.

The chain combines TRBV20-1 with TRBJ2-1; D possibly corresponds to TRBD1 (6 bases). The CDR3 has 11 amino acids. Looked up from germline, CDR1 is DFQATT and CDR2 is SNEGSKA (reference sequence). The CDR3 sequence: CSGTQKDEQFF. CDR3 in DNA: TGCAGCGGGACACAGAAAGATGAGCAGTTCTTC.

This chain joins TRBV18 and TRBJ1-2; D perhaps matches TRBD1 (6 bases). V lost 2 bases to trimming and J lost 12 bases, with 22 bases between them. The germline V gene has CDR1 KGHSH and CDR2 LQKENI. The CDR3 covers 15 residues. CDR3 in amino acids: CASSPTRDKGIGNTF. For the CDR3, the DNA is TGTGCCAGCTCACCAACTCGGGACAAGGGCATTGGTAACACCTTC.

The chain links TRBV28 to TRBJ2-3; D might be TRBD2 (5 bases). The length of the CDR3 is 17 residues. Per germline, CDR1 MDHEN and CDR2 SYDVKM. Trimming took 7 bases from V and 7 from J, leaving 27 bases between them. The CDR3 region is CASTYRLTGEGRHTQYF. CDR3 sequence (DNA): TGTGCCAGCACCTACCGCCTCACCGGCGAGGGCAGGCATACGCAGTATTTT. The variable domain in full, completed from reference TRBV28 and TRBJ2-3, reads DVKVTQSSRYLVKRTGEKVFLECVQDMDHENMFWYRQDPGLGLRLIYFSYDVKMKEKGDIPEGYSVSREKKERFSLILESASTNQTSMYLCASTYRLTGEGRHTQYFGPGTRLTVL.

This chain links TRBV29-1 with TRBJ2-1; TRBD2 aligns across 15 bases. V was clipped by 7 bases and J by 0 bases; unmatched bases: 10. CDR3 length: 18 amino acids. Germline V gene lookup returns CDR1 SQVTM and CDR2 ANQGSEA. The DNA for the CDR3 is TGCAGCGCCGGCTCCGGGACTAGCGGGGGGTTCTCCTACAATGAGCAGTTCTTC. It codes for CSAGSGTSGGFSYNEQFF.

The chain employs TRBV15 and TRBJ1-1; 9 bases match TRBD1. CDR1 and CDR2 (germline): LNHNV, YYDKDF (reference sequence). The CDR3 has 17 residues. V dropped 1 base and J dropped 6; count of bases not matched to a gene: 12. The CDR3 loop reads CATSRVGGTGRRAEAFF. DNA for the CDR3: TGTGCCACCAGCAGAGTAGGCGGGACAGGGAGGAGGGCTGAAGCTTTCTTT.

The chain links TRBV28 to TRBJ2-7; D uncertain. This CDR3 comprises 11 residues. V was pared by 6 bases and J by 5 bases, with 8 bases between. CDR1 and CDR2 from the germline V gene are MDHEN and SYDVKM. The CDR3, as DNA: TGTGCCAGCAGCCGTGAGGACGAGCAGTACTTC. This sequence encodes CASSREDEQYF.

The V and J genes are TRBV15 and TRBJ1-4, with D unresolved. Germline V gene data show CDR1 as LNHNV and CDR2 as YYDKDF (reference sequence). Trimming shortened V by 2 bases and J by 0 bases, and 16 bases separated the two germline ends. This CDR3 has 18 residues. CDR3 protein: CATSRRAGQPTTNEKLFF. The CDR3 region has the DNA TGTGCCACCAGCAGACGGGCGGGCCAGCCTACAACTAATGAAAAACTGTTTTTT.

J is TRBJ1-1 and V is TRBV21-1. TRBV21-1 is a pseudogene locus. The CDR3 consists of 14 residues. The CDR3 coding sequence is TGTGCCAGCAGCAAAGTCGAGGGGAACACTGAAGCTTTCTTT. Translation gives CASSKVEGNTEAFF.

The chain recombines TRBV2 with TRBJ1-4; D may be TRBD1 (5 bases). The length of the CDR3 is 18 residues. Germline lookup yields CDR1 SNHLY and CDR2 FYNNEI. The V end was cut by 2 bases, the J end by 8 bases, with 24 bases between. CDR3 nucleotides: TGTGCCAGCAGTGAAAAGTTCCGGGAGGACACCCATCAGGAAAAACTGTTTTTT. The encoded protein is CASSEKFREDTHQEKLFF. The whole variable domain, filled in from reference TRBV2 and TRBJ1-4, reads EPEVTQTPSHQVTQMGQEVILRCVPISNHLYFYWYRQILGQKVEFLVSFYNNEISEKSEIFDDQFSVERPDGSNFTLKIRSTKLEDSAMYFCASSEKFREDTHQEKLFFGSGTQLSVL.

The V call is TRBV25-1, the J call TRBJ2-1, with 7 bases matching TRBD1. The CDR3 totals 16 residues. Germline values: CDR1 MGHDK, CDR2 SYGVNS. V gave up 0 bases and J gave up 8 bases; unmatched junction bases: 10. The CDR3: CASSEYRGKKRDEQFF. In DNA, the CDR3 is TGTGCCAGCAGTGAATACAGGGGGAAAAAACGGGATGAGCAGTTCTTC. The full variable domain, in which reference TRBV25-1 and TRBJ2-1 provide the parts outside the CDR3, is EADIYQTPRYLVIGTGKKITLECSQTMGHDKMYWYQQDPGMELHLIHYSYGVNSTEKGDLSSESTVSRIRTEHFPLTLESARPSHTSQYLCASSEYRGKKRDEQFFGPGTRLTVL.

The chain's CDR3 is CASSQDNRGSYGYTF. The CDR3 DNA reads TGTGCCAGCAGCCAAGATAACCGGGGTAGCTATGGCTACACCTTC. The gene calls are TRBV14 and TRBJ1-2; D gene unclear. Germline-derived CDR1 and CDR2 are SGHDN and FVKESK. Trimming removed 0 bases at V and 4 bases at J, with 12 bases between. The CDR3 covers 15 residues.

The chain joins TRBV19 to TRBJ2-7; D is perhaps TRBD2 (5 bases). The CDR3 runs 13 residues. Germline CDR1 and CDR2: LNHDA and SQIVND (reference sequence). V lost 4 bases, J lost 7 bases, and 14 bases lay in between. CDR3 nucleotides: TGTGCCAGTAGTAACGAGGGATCTTGGGAGCAGTACTTC. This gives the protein CASSNEGSWEQYF.

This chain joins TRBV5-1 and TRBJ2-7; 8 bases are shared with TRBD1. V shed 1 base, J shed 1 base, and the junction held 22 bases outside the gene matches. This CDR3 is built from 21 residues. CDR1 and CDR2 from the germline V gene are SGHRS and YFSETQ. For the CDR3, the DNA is TGCGCCAGCAGCTTGTCTGGGCCATACCGACCGACAGGGGATCCTTCCTACGAGCAGTACTTC. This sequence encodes CASSLSGPYRPTGDPSYEQYF.

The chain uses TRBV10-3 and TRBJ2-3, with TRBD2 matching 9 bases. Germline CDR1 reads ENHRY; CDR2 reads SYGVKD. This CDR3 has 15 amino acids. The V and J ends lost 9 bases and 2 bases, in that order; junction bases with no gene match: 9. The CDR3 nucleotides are TGTGCCATGCGGGCGGGAGGGCCCTACACAGATACGCAGTATTTT. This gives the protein CAMRAGGPYTDTQYF.

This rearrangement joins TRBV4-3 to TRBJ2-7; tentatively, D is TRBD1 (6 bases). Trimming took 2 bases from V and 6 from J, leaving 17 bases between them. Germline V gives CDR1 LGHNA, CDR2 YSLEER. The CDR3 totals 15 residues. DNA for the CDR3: TGCGCCAGCAGCCAAATTGGAGAGGACAGACGCGAGCAGTACTTC. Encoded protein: CASSQIGEDRREQYF.

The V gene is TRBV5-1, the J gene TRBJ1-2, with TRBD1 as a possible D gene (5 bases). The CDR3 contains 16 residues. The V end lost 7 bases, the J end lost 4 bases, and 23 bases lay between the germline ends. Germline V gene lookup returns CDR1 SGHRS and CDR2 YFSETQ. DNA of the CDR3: TGCGCCAGCTACATGGGGGGTACCACCCCCATCTATGGCTACACCTTC. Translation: CASYMGGTTPIYGYTF.

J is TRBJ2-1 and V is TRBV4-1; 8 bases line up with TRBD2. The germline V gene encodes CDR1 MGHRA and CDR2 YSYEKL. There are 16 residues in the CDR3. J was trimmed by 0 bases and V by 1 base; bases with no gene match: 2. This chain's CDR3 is CASSQVAGSSYNEQFF. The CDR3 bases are TGCGCCAGCAGCCAAGTAGCGGGAAGCTCCTACAATGAGCAGTTCTTC.